This entry lists 18 T cell receptor beta chains sequenced from one sample in a study of blood T cells in healthy people across ages (dated by TCRdb to the mid-2010s). Libraries were made using 5' RACE. Sequencing relied on an Illumina HiSeq 2500. A second PCR of 7 to 11 cycles was performed with a sample-barcoded 5' primer and a J-beta primer mix. TCRdb trimmed public reads at Q25 via fastp, called clones via MiXCR and kept in-frame beta chains. When rows share a CDR3 protein, they turn into one entry using the most common DNA and genes. The sample profile shows hundreds of thousands of distinct CDR3 sequences; roughly 32% of them were found once. Over 15% of the sample is held by the ten biggest clonotypes. The sample was blood. These receptors originate from a woman older than 75 in good health. Donor details come from another sample of the same person, matched by shared clones.

Many counts were recorded for this clonotype. The chain is built from TRBV24-1 and TRBJ2-5, with TRBD2 identical over 13 bases. Trimming cost V 4 bases and J 5 bases; bases outside gene matches: 3. This CDR3 has 15 residues. Looked up from germline, CDR1 is KGHDR and CDR2 is SFDVKD. The CDR3 region is CATSDRGLAGETQYF. CDR3 sequence (DNA): TGTGCCACCAGTGACAGGGGACTAGCGGGGGAGACCCAGTACTTC.

A note on this clonotype: A much bigger clone sits one base away, suggesting this may be a read error. The chain is built from TRBV20-1 and TRBJ2-7; 7 positions match TRBD1. The CDR3 has 14 residues. Germline lookup yields CDR1 DFQATT and CDR2 SNEGSKA (reference sequence). The CDR3, as DNA: TGCGGTGCTACCCCGGACAGGACAGGATACGAGCAGTACTTC. Protein: CGATPDRTGYEQYF.

This clonotype has ten or more counts. V and J are TRBV12-3 or TRBV12-4 and TRBJ1-5, with D tentatively TRBD1 (6 bases). The CDR3 loop spans 15 amino acids. V was pared by 6 bases and J by 5 bases, with 17 bases between. The CDR3 sequence is CASRPGGGPYQPQHF. CDR3 nucleotide sequence: TGTGCCAGCAGGCCGGGAGGGGGGCCCTATCAGCCCCAGCATTTT.

Worth noting for this clonotype: Being one base from a much bigger clone, this may be a read error. The chain employs TRBV7-8 and TRBJ2-5; TRBD1 matches at 8 bases. The end of the DNA fits TRBJ2-7 better, so the J call may be wrong. Germline values: CDR1 SGHVS, CDR2 FQNEAQ. The CDR3 consists of 18 residues. This CDR3 reads CASSPNSLGQGVPNEQYF. The CDR3 bases are TGTGCCAGCAGCCCAAACAGTCTCGGACAGGGAGTCCCCAACGAGCAGTACTTC.

The chain recombines TRBV27 with TRBJ1-2; the match to TRBD1 covers 8 bases. The V gene end was trimmed by 8 bases and the J gene end by 2 bases; junction bases not matched to a gene: 4. This CDR3 is built from 13 residues. CDR1 is MNHEY and CDR2 is SMNVEV in the germline V gene (reference sequence). The DNA of the CDR3 is TGTGCCAGCCGGGGACAGGTCAACTATGGCTACACCTTC. It specifies CASRGQVNYGYTF.

The chain carries TRBV10-1 and TRBJ2-7; 10 bases agree with TRBD1. CDR3 length: 14 amino acids. The germline V gene encodes CDR1 WNHNN and CDR2 SYGVQD (reference sequence). J was trimmed by 10 bases and V by 0 bases; bases with no gene match: 6. The CDR3 sequence: CASSESGDRGVQYF. The CDR3 coding sequence is TGCGCCAGCAGTGAGTCCGGGGACAGGGGTGTACAGTACTTC.

Concerning this clonotype itself: A much larger clone is a single base away; this may be a read error. The rearrangement uses TRBV20-1 and TRBJ2-3, with D possibly matching TRBD2 (5 bases). The germline CDR1 and CDR2 sequences are DFQATT and SNEGSKA (reference sequence). The CDR3 contains 14 residues. V lost 6 bases and J 4 bases, leaving 17 bases between the germline ends. CDR3 nucleotides: TGCAGTGCCAGAACCAGTTTGGAGGCAGATACGCAGTATTTT. This encodes CSARTSLEADTQYF.

The chain is built from TRBV15 and TRBJ2-7; D unclear. The V end was cut by 1 base, the J end by 4 bases, with 14 bases between. Germline V CDR1 and CDR2: LNHNV, YYDKDF (reference sequence). There are 15 residues in the CDR3. The CDR3 loop is CATSRADAITYEQYF. DNA of the CDR3: TGTGCCACCAGCAGAGCGGACGCGATAACTTACGAGCAGTACTTC. Full variable domain (outside the CDR3, taken from reference TRBV15 and TRBJ2-7): DAMVIQNPRYQVTQFGKPVTLSCSQTLNHNVMYWYQQKSSQAPKLLFHYYDKDFNNEADTPDNFQSRRPNTSFCFLDIRSPGLGDTAMYLCATSRADAITYEQYFGPGTRLTVT.

The V and J genes are TRBV20-1 and TRBJ2-5, with a possible D match to TRBD1 (6 bases). Germline CDR1 reads DFQATT; CDR2 reads SNEGSKA (reference sequence). This CDR3 is built from 13 residues. Trimming removed 5 bases from V and 0 bases from J, with 10 bases in between. The CDR3 coding sequence is TGCAGTGCTTCCCGGACAGACCAAGAGACCCAGTACTTC. Its protein is CSASRTDQETQYF.

The sample holds many counts of this clonotype. The genes are TRBV27 and TRBJ1-4, with 9 bases fitting TRBD1. V was pared by 5 bases and J by 6 bases, with 7 bases of the junction left unmatched. This CDR3 region has 15 residues. CDR1 and CDR2 from the germline V gene are MNHEY and SMNVEV (reference sequence). This CDR3 reads CASSQLRDRDEKLFF. CDR3 DNA: TGTGCCAGCAGTCAACTCCGGGACAGGGATGAAAAACTGTTTTTT.

This clonotype was seen at least ten times. The V call is TRBV7-4, the J call TRBJ2-3, with D possibly TRBD1 on 5 matching bases. Trimming left V 7 bases short and J 1 base short, with 12 bases between. The CDR3 has 14 residues. Germline V gene data show CDR1 as SGHVT and CDR2 as SQSDAQ. The CDR3 DNA reads TGTGCCAGCAATTGGCAGGGTCGCACAGATACGCAGTATTTT. It codes for CASNWQGRTDTQYF.

This clonotype was recorded many times. The V and J genes are TRBV20-1 and TRBJ2-1; 9 bases are a match to TRBD2. V trimming: 5 bases; J trimming: 1 base; junction bases outside the gene matches: 6. The CDR3 loop spans 15 amino acids. Per the germline V gene, CDR1 is DFQATT and CDR2 is SNEGSKA (reference sequence). The CDR3 bases are TGCAGTGCTGAGAGGCTAGCGGGGTCCTACAATGAGCAGTTCTTC. Amino acid sequence: CSAERLAGSYNEQFF.

This clonotype was observed at least ten times. V and J are TRBV3-1 and TRBJ1-2; no clear D. V lost 4 bases and J lost 2, with 8 bases in between. The CDR3 totals 13 residues. Per germline, CDR1 LGHDT and CDR2 YNNKEL (reference sequence). The CDR3 DNA is TGTGCCAGCAGCCGAGGTATCAACTATGGCTACACCTTC. Amino acid sequence: CASSRGINYGYTF.

V and J are TRBV9 and TRBJ2-7; D call uncertain. Trimming shortened V by 0 bases and J by 2 bases, and 12 bases separated the two germline ends. The CDR3 is made up of 15 amino acids. From germline, CDR1 is SGDLS and CDR2 YYNGEE. This CDR3 is CASSVEGMDPYEQYF. CDR3 coding DNA: TGTGCCAGCAGCGTAGAAGGGATGGATCCCTACGAGCAGTACTTC.

V gene TRBV10-3 combines with J gene TRBJ1-2, with D unclear. The germline V gene has CDR1 ENHRY and CDR2 SYGVKD. Deletions cut 2 bases from V and 7 bases from J, with 14 bases between. The CDR3 consists of 14 residues. This CDR3 reads CAISEKRSGVGYTF. CDR3 DNA sequence: TGTGCCATCAGTGAGAAGAGGTCAGGTGTTGGCTACACCTTC.

This clonotype was observed a handful of times. A read error is possible here, since a much larger clone lies one base away. This chain uses TRBV15 with TRBJ2-7; D call uncertain. Germline CDR1 reads LNHNV; CDR2 reads YYDKDF (reference sequence). The CDR3 spans 14 residues. CDR3 sequence reads: CATSGDIGLYEQYF. The DNA for the CDR3 is TGTGCCACCAGCGGAGATATTGGTTTGTACGAGCAGTACTTC.

This clonotype was recorded a few times. A much larger clone lies one base from this, so it may be a read error. The chain combines TRBV5-1 with TRBJ1-4, with 10 nucleotides matching TRBD1. Germline-derived CDR1 and CDR2 are SGHRS and YFSETQ. This CDR3 has 18 residues. Losses at the gene ends were 4 bases for V and 0 bases for J; bases not matched to a gene: 9. CDR3 nucleotides: TGCGCCAGCAGCGATTACCGGGGACAGGGGTCAACTAATGAAAAACTGTTTTTT. This encodes CASSDYRGQGSTNEKLFF.

This clonotype was counted ten times or more. The chain is built from TRBV20-1 and TRBJ1-4; 9 nucleotides match TRBD1. The CDR3 is 14 amino acids. Germline loops: CDR1 DFQATT, CDR2 SNEGSKA (reference sequence). The junction had 7 bases not matched to a gene; V was cut back by 7 bases and J by 4 bases. The CDR3 region is CSVSGQGNNEKLFF. In DNA form, the CDR3 reads TGCAGTGTTTCCGGACAGGGGAATAATGAAAAACTGTTTTTT.